This T cell receptor (beta chain) was documented in a study of T cell changes during pregnancy in multiple sclerosis. This table comes from immunoSEQ multiplex PCR, and its TCRdb copy is limited to in-frame clones, with some not included. The sample has tens of thousands of clones, 85% to 95% seen once. The V and J ends lost 4 bases and 3 bases respectively, with 15 bases between them. Germline CDR1 MGHDK, CDR2 SYGVNS. CDR3 length: 15 amino acids. The clonotype originates from a female donor with multiple sclerosis, enrolled in a pregnancy study. The source was CD4+ T cells from peripheral blood mononuclear cells, collected in the third trimester of pregnancy. V usage is TRBV25-1 and J usage is TRBJ1-1, with D unresolved. DNA for the CDR3: TGTGCCAGCAGTGGCGGCTTCGGGTCGCACACTGAAGCTTTCTTT. Translated: CASSGGFGSHTEAFF.